The 9 T cell receptor beta chains below all came from one sample that was sequenced in a study of shared clonotypes between healthy human individuals (dated by TCRdb to 2018 to 2020). The protocol used for the library was the immunoSEQ multiplex PCR assay. Not all clones reach the TCRdb copy of this immuneACCESS table, which keeps in-frame sequences only. Checked studies attribute under half of the gap to unresolved V genes and leave the rest unexplained. For this sample there are 2 million to 2.5 million clones; around 95% appear just once. In total, the top ten clones hold roughly 0.13% of the sample. Sequencing used naive CD4+ T cells sorted from blood. The cell subset or site label for this specimen denotes: CD45RA+ positively selected. Source of these receptors: a man aged 18-30 years in good health.

The chain has TRBV14 and TRBJ2-1; 13 bases match TRBD2. The CDR3 extends over 15 amino acids. Unmatched junction bases numbered 4, after V lost 4 bases and J lost 7 bases. Germline V gives CDR1 SGHDN, CDR2 FVKESK. Here the CDR3 reads CASSRRLAGGNEQFF. CDR3 sequence (DNA): TGTGCCAGCAGCCGCCGACTAGCGGGAGGAAATGAGCAGTTCTTC.

Note on this clone: Other DNA variants within this sample encode the same CDR3. The J gene is TRBJ1-2, the V gene TRBV30; unclear D gene. Trimming pared 2 bases from V and 2 bases from J, leaving 12 bases between. The germline CDR1 and CDR2 sequences are GTSNPN and SVGIG (reference sequence). This CDR3 is built from 14 residues. CDR3 in amino acids: CAWSPGGANYGYTF. The CDR3 coding sequence is TGTGCCTGGAGTCCTGGCGGAGCCAACTATGGCTACACCTTC.

This clone was picked up a small number of times. Other DNA sequences in this specimen translate into the identical CDR3. This chain uses TRBV11-2 with TRBJ1-6; tentatively, D is TRBD1 (5 bases). The CDR3 extends over 13 amino acids. Germline CDR1 SGHAT, CDR2 FQNNGV. Trimming removed 5 bases at V and 7 bases at J, with 9 bases between. CDR3 sequence (DNA): TGTGCCAGCAGCCTCGACAGAAATTCACCCCTCCACTTT. It encodes CASSLDRNSPLHF.

This chain links TRBV5-1 with TRBJ2-5, with D perhaps TRBD1 (6 bases). CDR1 is SGHRS, CDR2 YFSETQ, per germline. The CDR3 sequence is 15 residues long. Trimming removed 0 bases from V and 5 bases from J, with 14 bases in between. CDR3 in amino acids: CASSLDGRGAETQYF. For the CDR3, the DNA is TGCGCCAGCAGCTTGGATGGCAGGGGCGCGGAGACCCAGTACTTC.

The V call is TRBV6-5, the J call TRBJ1-2; D is unclear. There are 14 residues in the CDR3. The germline gives CDR1 MNHEY, CDR2 SVGAGI. Trimming stripped 0 bases from V and 4 bases from J, with 9 bases between. CDR3 amino acids: CASSYSEDSYGYTF. The CDR3, as DNA: TGTGCCAGCAGTTACTCGGAAGATTCCTATGGCTACACCTTC.

The V and J genes are TRBV30 and TRBJ2-5, with D tentatively TRBD2 (5 bases). V shed 3 bases and J shed 5 bases, with 22 bases lying between them. This CDR3 spans 16 amino acids. The germline gives CDR1 GTSNPN, CDR2 SVGIG (reference sequence). CDR3 residues: CAWRRSGIRFVETQYF. The CDR3 region has the DNA TGTGCCTGGAGGAGATCCGGGATAAGGTTCGTCGAGACCCAGTACTTC.

Turning to this clone: Other DNA sequences within the sample encode an identical CDR3. V usage is TRBV2 and J usage is TRBJ2-3; D is unresolved. The CDR3 is 12 amino acids. V lost 3 bases, J lost 1 base, and 2 bases lay in between. Germline CDR1 SNHLY, CDR2 FYNNEI. The CDR3 spells CASSEGTDTQYF. The CDR3 DNA reads TGTGCCAGCAGTGAGGGCACAGATACGCAGTATTTT.

The rearrangement links TRBV7-2 to TRBJ2-7; possible D gene TRBD2, 5 bases. Germline CDR1 and CDR2: SGHTA and FQGNSA. Trimming removed 1 base from V and 3 bases from J, with 16 bases in between. The CDR3 covers 16 residues. The CDR3 bases are TGTGCCAGCAGCTTAGACGAGGGAGAGGGTTTCTACGAGCAGTACTTC. Its translation is CASSLDEGEGFYEQYF.

The chain carries TRBV6-4 and TRBJ2-2, with 9 bases fitting TRBD2. The CDR3 runs 15 residues. Unmatched junction bases numbered 9, after V lost 6 bases and J lost 7 bases. Germline loops: CDR1 MRHNA, CDR2 SNTAGT. DNA for the CDR3: TGTGCCAGCAGGACGGGACTAGCCCTAGTCGGGGAGCTGTTTTTT. Translating it yields CASRTGLALVGELFF.